These 18 T cell receptor beta chains originate from one sample sequenced in a study of blood T cells in healthy people across ages. The second PCR ran roughly 7 to 12 cycles with a sample-barcoded 5' primer and J-beta primers. TCRdb analysed the 5' RACE reads with MiXCR anew, one entry per CDR3 protein. This table holds some 690,000 distinct CDR3 sequences, about 20% found once. The sequenced sample consisted of blood. All receptors come from a man aged 65 to 85 in good health.

This clonotype appeared a few times. V and J are TRBV18 and TRBJ2-1, with D perhaps matching TRBD1 or TRBD2 (5 bases each). With 1 base removed from V and 15 bases from J, the gap between germline ends came to 16 bases. From germline, CDR1 is KGHSH and CDR2 LQKENI. This CDR3 has 13 residues. CDR3 in DNA: TGTGCCAGCTCACCACGACGGGACGAAAACCGGTTCTTC. Translated, it gives CASSPRRDENRFF.

V usage is TRBV7-2 and J usage is TRBJ1-2; D may be TRBD1 (5 bases). Germline V gene lookup returns CDR1 SGHTA and CDR2 FQGNSA. V lost 1 base and J lost 3, with 9 bases in between. The CDR3 covers 14 residues. The CDR3, as DNA: TGTGCCAGCAGCTTAGGCAGGGTAGACTATGGCTACACCTTC. Its translation is CASSLGRVDYGYTF.

This clonotype has only a few counts. The rearrangement links TRBV6-2 or TRBV6-3 to TRBJ1-2; 7 bases are shared with TRBD1. This CDR3 contains 14 residues. V shed 0 bases and J 7 bases; nucleotides not matched to a gene: 5. Germline loops: CDR1 MNHEY, CDR2 SVGEGT. Here the CDR3 reads CASSYSTGARGYTF. The CDR3 bases are TGTGCCAGCAGTTACTCAACAGGGGCTCGTGGCTACACCTTC.

This clonotype was recorded a few times. The chain is built from TRBV6-2 or TRBV6-3 and TRBJ2-4; 10 bases align to TRBD2. The V gene's germline CDR1 is MNHEY and CDR2 SVGEGT. J gave up 7 bases and V 0 bases, and 6 bases lay outside the gene matches. The CDR3 length is 16 residues. CDR3 loop: CASSYSSSGSVNIQYF. The CDR3 DNA is TGTGCCAGCAGTTACTCGTCTAGCGGGAGTGTGAACATTCAGTACTTC.

There are many counts of this clonotype. V and J are TRBV28 and TRBJ2-7; D may be TRBD1 (6 bases). In germline, CDR1 is MDHEN, CDR2 SYDVKM. With 6 bases removed from V and 2 bases from J, the gap between germline ends came to 11 bases. The CDR3 is 13 residues long. In DNA, the CDR3 is TGTGCCAGCAGCACACAGGGACCCTACGAGCAGTACTTC. Its translation: CASSTQGPYEQYF.

The chain links TRBV7-2 to TRBJ2-7; D is ambiguous. The CDR3 runs 15 residues. The V gene lost 4 bases and the J gene lost 6 bases, with 19 bases spanning the gap. CDR1 and CDR2 (germline): SGHTA, FQGNSA. The CDR3 DNA reads TGTGCCAGCAGCTCCACCGCCACGTCGGCCGGCGAGCAGTACTTC. This translates into CASSSTATSAGEQYF.

About this clonotype itself: In this CDR3 the conserved last residue, phenylalanine or tryptophan, is missing, so a read error is likely. The rearrangement uses TRBV12-3 or TRBV12-4 and TRBJ2-3; TRBD2 might be the D (5 bases). The CDR3 spans 14 residues. This CDR3 reads CASSLGGYTDMQYS. In DNA form, the CDR3 reads TGTGCCAGCAGTTTGGGCGGGTACACAGATATGCAGTATTCT.

This clonotype was recorded at least ten times. The chain uses TRBV7-2 and TRBJ2-1; D is uncertain. The CDR3 runs 15 residues. The germline CDR1 and CDR2 sequences are SGHTA and FQGNSA. Trimming shortened V by 3 bases and J by 5 bases, and 14 bases separated the two germline ends. The CDR3 nucleotides read TGTGCCAGCAGCTTGTCAGGAATTATAAACAATGAGCAGTTCTTC. Translating it yields CASSLSGIINNEQFF.

The V gene is TRBV7-3, the J gene TRBJ2-2, with 8 nucleotides matching TRBD1. CDR1 is SGHTA and CDR2 is FQGTGA in the germline V gene. The CDR3 has 14 residues. V lost 5 bases to trimming and J lost 7 bases; unmatched junction nucleotides: 6. Written as DNA, the CDR3 is TGTGCCAGCAGCAAGGACAGGGTCGGCGGGGAGCTGTTTTTT. Translation gives CASSKDRVGGELFF.

The genes are TRBV6-5 and TRBJ1-3; possible D gene TRBD1, 5 bases. Trimming took 0 bases from V and 2 from J, leaving 8 bases between them. In germline, CDR1 is MNHEY, CDR2 SVGAGI. The length of the CDR3 is 15 residues. CDR3 in amino acids: CASSYSFRAGNTIYF. The CDR3 DNA reads as TGTGCCAGCAGTTACTCGTTCAGGGCTGGAAACACCATATATTTT.

The rearrangement links TRBV29-1 to TRBJ1-1, with 7 bases aligning to TRBD1. CDR3 length: 14 residues. The V gene end was trimmed by 3 bases and the J gene end by 4 bases; junction bases not matched to a gene: 8. Germline CDR1 reads SQVTM; CDR2 reads ANQGSEA. The CDR3 bases are TGCAGCGTTGATCAACCCAGGGGGGGCACTGAAGCTTTCTTT. Its translation is CSVDQPRGGTEAFF.

In this sample, this clonotype turned up a few times. The V and J genes are TRBV12-3 or TRBV12-4 and TRBJ2-4; D unresolved. Trimming pared 5 bases from V and 0 bases from J, leaving 14 bases between. CDR3 size: 16 residues. The CDR3 is CASSPRERIAKNIQYF. CDR3 DNA sequence: TGTGCCAGCAGTCCCCGTGAGAGAATAGCCAAAAACATTCAGTACTTC.

The rearrangement joins TRBV7-2 to TRBJ1-2; 8 nucleotides agree with TRBD1. The CDR3 runs 15 residues. V dropped 5 bases and J dropped 5; count of bases not matched to a gene: 10. Germline CDR1 SGHTA, CDR2 FQGNSA. The CDR3 here is CASSPAGGSGYGYTF. CDR3 sequence (DNA): TGTGCCAGCAGCCCCGCAGGGGGCAGTGGGTATGGCTACACCTTC.

This clonotype was observed a few times. The genes are TRBV5-1 and TRBJ2-7; D unresolved. CDR3 length: 15 residues. Germline CDR1 SGHRS, CDR2 YFSETQ. The V end lost 4 bases, the J end lost 4 bases, and 18 bases lay between the germline ends. CDR3 DNA sequence: TGCGCCAGCAGCGTTGGACCTACCGTAGGATACGAGCAGTACGTC. This sequence encodes CASSVGPTVGYEQYV.

The sample holds a few counts of this clonotype. The chain uses TRBV11-2 and TRBJ2-2; D call uncertain. CDR3 length: 15 residues. Trimming pared 3 bases from V and 1 base from J, leaving 9 bases between. The V gene's germline CDR1 is SGHAT and CDR2 FQNNGV. DNA for the CDR3: TGTGCCAGCAGCTTTGATCCAGGGAACACCGGGGAGCTGTTTTTT. Its protein product is CASSFDPGNTGELFF.

The CDR3 region is CSVPGGVYNEQFF. The CDR3 region has the DNA TGCAGTGTCCCAGGGGGTGTCTACAATGAGCAGTTCTTC. V and J are TRBV20-1 and TRBJ2-1, with 7 bases fitting TRBD1. Germline trimming cut 7 bases from V and 3 bases from J; bases unmatched to any gene: 6. Looked up from germline, CDR1 is DFQATT and CDR2 is SNEGSKA (reference sequence). The CDR3 sequence is 13 residues long.

Only a few counts were recorded for this clonotype. V is TRBV7-2 and J is TRBJ2-1, with D possibly being TRBD2 (5 bases). The end of the DNA fits TRBJ2-5 better, so the J call may be wrong. The CDR3 runs to 13 residues. The germline CDR1 and CDR2 sequences are SGHTA and FQGNSA. The DNA of the CDR3 is TGTGCCAGCAGCTTTCGCCTCGAGGGGACCCAGTACTTC. Its protein is CASSFRLEGTQYF.

This sequence joins TRBV6-1 and TRBJ2-5; no clear D gene. Between the trimmed V and J ends, which lost 4 bases and 1 base, there was a span of 13 bases. The CDR3 consists of 15 residues. In germline, CDR1 is MNHNS, CDR2 SASEGT. For the CDR3, the DNA is TGTGCCAGCAGTGCTGTTTCGGGTCTCCAAGAGACCCAGTACTTC. Translating gives CASSAVSGLQETQYF.